One T cell receptor (beta chain) is described in this entry. Its antigen is not identified. In the PCR, 60 Vbeta and 13 Jbeta primers were used. Here immunoSEQ multiplex PCR was the method, and the copy in TCRdb shows in-frame clones only, minus some. The table includes about 38,000 clones, around three fifths detected once. The sample belongs to a study of cytomegalovirus exposure and HLA in healthy donors. V was pared by 0 bases and J by 10 bases, with 18 bases between. The CDR3 consists of 15 residues. CDR1 SNHLY and CDR2 FYNNEI come from the germline V gene. Broader study findings: Clonal expansion, a later analysis showed, was greater in HLA-associated TCR beta chains than in equally common others.

The sequence was obtained from a man aged 45-65 years in good health and CMV-seropositive. What was sequenced was PBMCs. The J gene is TRBJ1-2, the V gene TRBV2; D possibly corresponds to TRBD1 (6 bases). The CDR3 reads CASSEAPGEFTFYTF. The CDR3 DNA sequence: TGTGCCAGCAGTGAAGCGCCAGGGGAGTTTACTTTCTACACCTTC. The complete variable domain, with remaining parts taken from reference TRBV2 and TRBJ1-2, reads EPEVTQTPSHQVTQMGQEVILRCVPISNHLYFYWYRQILGQKVEFLVSFYNNEISEKSEIFDDQFSVERPDGSNFTLKIRSTKLEDSAMYFCASSEAPGEFTFYTFGSGTRLTVV.